This T cell receptor beta chain was sequenced for a study of shared clonotypes between healthy human individuals. As defined, naive CD8 cells were CD45RO-negative and positively selected for CCR7, with terminally differentiated effector memory CD45RA+ cells excluded. Points from the study as a whole: Having only a few donors restricted how much genetic and exposure-history diversity was captured.

The protocol was immunoSEQ multiplex PCR, while the TCRdb copy is restricted to in-frame clones and leaves out a portion. The sample shows some 2,000,000 clones, 85% to 95% of them seen only once. A word on this clone: Its specificity is not known.

The TCR originated in a young man in good health. The sample taken for sequencing was naive CD8+ T cells sorted from blood.

CDR3 in DNA: TGTGCCAGCAGTTACCCCAGGAACACTGAAGCTTTCTTT. Translated, it gives CASSYPRNTEAFF. V usage is TRBV6-5 and J usage is TRBJ1-1; D is unclear. The CDR3 has 13 residues. V lost 2 bases and J 1 base, leaving 5 bases between the germline ends. CDR1 is MNHEY, CDR2 SVGAGI, per germline.